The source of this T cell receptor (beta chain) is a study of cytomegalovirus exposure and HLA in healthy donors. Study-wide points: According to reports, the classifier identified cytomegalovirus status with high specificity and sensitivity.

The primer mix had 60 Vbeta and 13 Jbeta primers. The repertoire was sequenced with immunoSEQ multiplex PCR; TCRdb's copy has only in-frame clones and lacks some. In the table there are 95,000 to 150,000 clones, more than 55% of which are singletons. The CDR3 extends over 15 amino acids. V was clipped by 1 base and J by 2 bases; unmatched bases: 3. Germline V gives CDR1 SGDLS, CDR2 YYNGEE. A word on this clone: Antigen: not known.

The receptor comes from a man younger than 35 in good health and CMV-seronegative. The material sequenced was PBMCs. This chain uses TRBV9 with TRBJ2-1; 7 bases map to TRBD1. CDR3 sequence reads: CASSVQGVPYNEQFF. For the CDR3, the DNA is TGTGCCAGCAGCGTACAGGGGGTCCCCTACAATGAGCAGTTCTTC.